This TCR beta chain was sequenced during a study of beta chain features in type 1 diabetes (dated by TCRdb to the late 2010s). Concerning the study at large: Mean age, gender distribution, total cell number and subset yield were not different between patients and healthy donors. The study compared the TCRB repertoires of sorted circulating CD4+ T cell subsets in recently diagnosed type 1 diabetes patients with those in matched healthy donors. Regulatory and stem cell-like memory subsets were isolated from only 8 patients and 8 healthy donors, whereas naive and central memory subsets came from all 28 donors. Across all samples, approximately 98,000,000 sorted cells were examined, and cell number per subset correlated strongly with RNA yield.

Details on this clone: What this receptor recognizes is not known. No much larger clone exists at a distance of one base, and base qualities are not known.

A single peripheral blood draw of 90 to 150 mL on average was collected from each donor into heparinised tubes. A BD FACSAria II was used to sort naive, central memory, regulatory and stem cell-like memory CD4+ T cells with a panel that included CD45RO, CCR7, CD25, CD127, CD95 and CD27. A purity above 95% was achieved for all sorted populations. PBMCs were isolated immediately by Lymphoprep density gradient centrifugation and stained directly without culture. Samples were stained and sorted in pairs, with one healthy donor and one patient per experiment, so that batch effects were minimized. The entire isolated RNA was reverse transcribed using the High Capacity cDNA Reverse Transcription Kit, and thus expressed TCRB transcripts were sequenced. Deep immunoSEQ sequencing was applied to naive, central memory and regulatory T cell samples, giving an average of about 3.57 million total reads per sample. After sorted cells were lysed in RLT buffer, RNA was extracted with DNase-treated RNeasy Micro or Mini kits, with the choice depending on cell number. To prevent cross-contamination, every cell subset was processed on its own, while patient and healthy donor samples were processed together. The immunoSEQ multiplex PCR was used to amplify TCRB sequences from cDNA, generating 87-bp fragments that spanned the CDR3 region. The amplicons were sequenced using the Illumina HiSeq platform. In the paper's pipeline: Synthetic template baselines were used to correct PCR bias computationally, reads within Hamming distance 2 were collapsed, and singletons that could not be merged were discarded. Reads were aligned to IMGT to assign V, D and J genes, CDR3 length, and insertions or deletions at six rearrangement sites. Clonotype counts were normalized to sorted cell number within each subset before computing true diversity and Gini coefficients with the tcR R package. The overlap coefficient, calculated on TCRB nucleotide sequences, was used to quantify repertoire sharing. Not all clones reach the TCRdb copy of this immuneACCESS table, which keeps in-frame sequences only. Checked studies attribute under half of the gap to unresolved V genes and leave the rest unexplained. That table gives V, J and clone size, and the DNA gave D and trimming. This sample lists about 320,000 clones; 13% to 15% were detected once. Approximately 6.7% of the sample is taken by the ten largest.

V loses 5 bases, J loses 11 bases, and the germline ends lie 16 bases apart. Reading from cysteine to phenylalanine, the CDR3 counts 13 amino acids. Only the CDR3 region is kept as DNA, spanning 39 bases read in frame from base 1. Reading the germline V gene gives CDR1 SGHVS and CDR2 FQNEAQ. What the work shows at the level of the full study, not this receptor alone: PCR might favor shorter templates, but patient and control samples were amplified and corrected together, so any skew would affect both groups equally. Naive, central memory and regulatory TCRB repertoires appeared more similar among patients than among healthy donors. In all four CD4+ subsets, TCRB CDR3 length was moderately but significantly shorter in type 1 diabetes patients. Because cDNA was sequenced instead of genomic DNA, highly expressing activated cells could be over-represented, though the groups showed no difference in activation or CD3 levels. Because the HLA sub-analyses included only small numbers of individuals, any influence of HLA type on TCRB rearrangement was left unresolved. At VDJ recombination sites, patients with type 1 diabetes made fewer insertions and deleted more nucleotides, a pattern implying thymic rearrangement abnormalities.

The rearranged chain carries TRBV7-8 and TRBJ1-5, and possibly TRBD1, on 6 matching bases. Material for sequencing was central memory CD4+ T cells from blood. The sequence was collected from a man aged 25-45 years in good health. The nucleotide sequence reads as follows: TGTGCCAGCAGCATACAGACCTCAGGGGCCCAGCATTTT. Its product reads: CASSIQTSGAQHF.